Included here is one TCR beta chain sequence, with context. Its antigen is undetermined. This sample was taken from a study of graft-versus-host responses after intestinal transplantation. Study context: Recipients got multivisceral, liver-intestinal, or isolated intestinal transplants. Anti-thymocyte globulin induction preceded roughly 3 years of tacrolimus and steroid maintenance in all recipients.

Data came from immunoSEQ multiplex PCR; TCRdb stores just in-frame clones and leaves some out. Here the sample spans 73,000 or so clones, around 90% being singletons. Germline V gene data show CDR1 as SGHNT and CDR2 as YYREEE (reference sequence). The germline V and J ends were trimmed by 2 bases and 3 bases, with 27 bases remaining between them. CDR3 length: 20 residues. The rearrangement joins TRBV5-4 to TRBJ2-1; D may be TRBD1 (5 bases). The TCR originated in a human donor who was the organ donor for an intestinal transplant. The source material was unstimulated CD8+ T cells sorted from spleen or lymph node cells, sampled before transplant. The chain's CDR3 is CASSFLIWPRAHYYYNEQFF. CDR3 in DNA: TGTGCCAGCAGCTTCTTGATTTGGCCCAGGGCCCACTACTACTACAATGAGCAGTTCTTC.